These 7 T cell receptor beta chains were sequenced from one sample in a study of lymphopenia after photon versus proton radiotherapy. The repertoire was sequenced with immunoSEQ multiplex PCR; TCRdb's copy has only in-frame clones and lacks some. The table has 150,000 to 200,000 clones, roughly nine tenths seen once; the top ten hold approximately 4.6%. The specimen comprised peripheral blood, sampled from a patient treated with photon-based radiotherapy. Receptors originate from a man between 50 and 59 years old with gastric cancer.

The chain uses TRBV2 and TRBJ1-2; no firm D call. V was trimmed by 2 bases and J by 5 bases, leaving 15 bases between them. CDR1 is SNHLY, CDR2 FYNNEI, per germline. This CDR3 is built from 15 residues. The CDR3: CASSEKEGRRYGYTF. DNA of the CDR3: TGTGCCAGCAGTGAAAAAGAAGGGCGGCGGTATGGCTACACCTTC.

The chain couples TRBV5-1 to TRBJ2-3, with D possibly matching TRBD1 (5 bases). Germline V gene sequence: CDR1 SGHRS, CDR2 YFSETQ. The ends were cut back, 2 bases at V and 0 bases at J, with 10 bases in the middle. The CDR3 spans 15 residues. The CDR3 nucleotides read TGCGCCAGCAGCTTAGTGACAGCCAGCACAGATACGCAGTATTTT. Translated: CASSLVTASTDTQYF.

The J gene is TRBJ2-7, the V gene TRBV28; 10 nucleotides align to TRBD2. V was clipped by 6 bases and J by 0 bases; unmatched bases: 8. This CDR3 comprises 16 residues. CDR1 is MDHEN and CDR2 is SYDVKM in the germline V gene. CDR3 coding DNA: TGTGCCAGCAGCCTAGTAGGGACTAGCGCCTCCTACGAGCAGTACTTC. This gives the protein CASSLVGTSASYEQYF.

V is TRBV4-2 and J is TRBJ2-7; possibly TRBD2 for D (6 bases). CDR3 length equals 16 residues. Germline assignment: CDR1 LGHNA and CDR2 YNFKEQ. Trimming stripped 1 base from V and 0 bases from J, with 13 bases between. CDR3 sequence (DNA): TGTGCCAGCAGCCAAGGAACCGGGACTGACTCCTACGAGCAGTACTTC. Amino acid sequence: CASSQGTGTDSYEQYF.

The chain recombines TRBV25-1 with TRBJ1-5; D gene uncertain. Germline V gene data show CDR1 as MGHDK and CDR2 as SYGVNS. Between the trimmed V and J ends, which lost 3 bases and 0 bases, there was a span of 6 bases. This CDR3 comprises 14 residues. CDR3 sequence reads: CASSDADSNQPQHF. The CDR3 region has the DNA TGTGCCAGCAGTGACGCGGATAGCAATCAGCCCCAGCATTTT.

The rearrangement uses TRBV7-2 and TRBJ2-1; perhaps TRBD1 as D (5 bases). The CDR3 totals 14 residues. Trimming stripped 1 base from V and 4 bases from J, with 8 bases between. Germline CDR1 is SGHTA and CDR2 is FQGNSA. The DNA for the CDR3 is TGTGCCAGCAGCTTAGGACAGAGTTACAATGAGCAGTTCTTC. Residues: CASSLGQSYNEQFF. Looking up the rest from reference TRBV7-2 and TRBJ2-1 gives the full variable domain: GAGVSQSPSNKVTEKGKDVELRCDPISGHTALYWYRQSLGQGLEFLIYFQGNSAPDKSGLPSDRFSAERTGGSVSTLTIQRTQQEDSAVYLCASSLGQSYNEQFFGPGTRLTVL.

V is TRBV11-3 and J is TRBJ1-1; no definite D call. This CDR3 contains 13 residues. Per the germline V gene, CDR1 is SGHNT and CDR2 is YENEEA. Between the trimmed V and J ends, which lost 1 base and 4 bases, there was a span of 7 bases. The DNA for the CDR3 is TGTGCCAGCAGCTTAGGGTTGGGCACTGAAGCTTTCTTT. Translated: CASSLGLGTEAFF.